The 10 T cell receptor beta chains below come from one sample, sequenced in a study of CXCR3-negative and CXCR3-positive naive CD8 T cells. The antigens of these receptors remain unknown. UMI-tagged TRB cDNA libraries were built via 5' RACE. TCRdb re-called the 5' RACE reads, yielding one record per CDR3 amino acid sequence without DNA. The sample table includes roughly 55,000 distinct CDR3 sequences. Study-wide results and caveats: CXCR3-negative naive cells had less hydrophobic TRB CDR3s than did CXCR3-positive naive cells.

The sequenced sample consisted of naive CXCR3+ CD8+ T cells from blood. Subset denoted: CD45RO-CCR7+CD27+CD95- naive CD8+ T cells expressing CXCR3 (TNR3+). The source is a human donor in good health. Some clones in this sample may be carry-over from other donors' samples.

The J gene is TRBJ2-1, the V gene TRBV5-6; TCRdb's assignment of TRBD2 cannot be checked, as there is no DNA. The CDR3 spans 15 residues. Germline V gene sequence: CDR1 SGHDT, CDR2 YYEEEE. The CDR3: CASSSSVSSYNEQFF.

The J gene is TRBJ2-1, the V gene TRBV11-2; TCRdb picks TRBD2, but there is no DNA to check that call. CDR1 and CDR2 (germline): SGHAT, FQNNGV. This CDR3 has 15 amino acids. Here the CDR3 reads CASSLLAGGRNEQFF.

This sequence joins TRBV7-3 and TRBJ2-4; absent DNA, TCRdb's TRBD1 call cannot be checked. CDR3 length equals 16 residues. Looked up from germline, CDR1 is SGHTA and CDR2 is FQGTGA. CDR3 in amino acids: CASSQRTGDAKNIQYF.

V is TRBV7-9 and J is TRBJ2-7; the D gene TCRdb calls, TRBD1, cannot be checked with no DNA. The CDR3 runs 12 residues. The germline V gene encodes CDR1 SEHNR and CDR2 FQNEAQ (reference sequence). The CDR3 region is CASNEQGYEQYF.

V is TRBV9 and J is TRBJ2-7. The CDR3 is 13 amino acids. Germline CDR1 is SGDLS and CDR2 is YYNGEE. The CDR3 protein is CASSADISYEQYF.

CDR3 sequence: CASSPRETGGSSYEQYF. The chain uses TRBV7-9 and TRBJ2-7; as DNA is missing, the TRBD1 call by TCRdb cannot be tested. Looked up from germline, CDR1 is SEHNR and CDR2 is FQNEAQ (reference sequence). The CDR3 spans 17 residues.

This CDR3 is CASSESLAGLDEQYF. The genes are TRBV10-1 and TRBJ2-7; TCRdb calls TRBD2, which cannot be checked without DNA. CDR1 WNHNN and CDR2 SYGVQD come from the germline V gene (reference sequence). This CDR3 region has 15 residues.

The rearrangement joins TRBV6-5 to TRBJ1-1; TCRdb returns TRBD1, unconfirmable since there is no DNA. The CDR3 covers 16 residues. Germline CDR1 reads MNHEY; CDR2 reads SVGAGI. CDR3 region: CASSYSLDRPNTEAFF.

This chain joins TRBV10-3 and TRBJ2-2. The germline V gene has CDR1 ENHRY and CDR2 SYGVKD. This CDR3 is 15 amino acids long. The CDR3: CAISEDRSNTGELFF.

This chain joins TRBV5-1 and TRBJ2-1; there is no DNA to check the TCRdb D call of TRBD1. This CDR3 is built from 15 residues. Germline V lookup: CDR1 SGHRS, CDR2 YFSETQ. The CDR3 protein is CASSLVSGAANEQFF.